These 10 T cell receptor beta chains were sequenced from one sample in a study of blood T cell repertoires in COVID-19. Profiled with immunoSEQ multiplex PCR; TCRdb holds only in-frame clones, not every one. This table holds 200,000 to 300,000 clones, 70% to 90% found once. Specimen: PBMCs or T cells enriched from blood (not recorded which). These receptors were obtained from a woman in her thirties or forties with acute COVID-19.

In nucleotides, the CDR3 is TGTGCCAGCAGCGTGATTCAGGCTGGGGGCTACACCTTC. Translating it yields CASSVIQAGGYTF. J is TRBJ1-2 and V is TRBV7-2; D gene ambiguous. V lost 5 bases to trimming and J lost 8 bases, with 15 bases between them. The CDR3 has 13 amino acids. Germline assignment: CDR1 SGHTA and CDR2 FQGNSA.

V usage is TRBV10-1 and J usage is TRBJ1-4; no clear D. This CDR3 has 12 amino acids. Germline CDR1 WNHNN, CDR2 SYGVQD (reference sequence). Trimming took 2 bases from V and 11 from J, leaving 9 bases between them. In DNA, the CDR3 is TGCGCCAGCAGTGAGGGGCCTGGGAAACTGTTTTTT. Translated, it gives CASSEGPGKLFF.

This chain uses TRBV2 with TRBJ2-2; 9 nucleotides line up with TRBD2. The V and J ends lost 3 bases and 4 bases, in that order; junction bases with no gene match: 6. The CDR3 runs 16 residues. In germline, CDR1 is SNHLY, CDR2 FYNNEI. CDR3 region: CASSENLAGRTGELFF. In nucleotides, the CDR3 is TGTGCCAGCAGTGAGAACCTAGCGGGGCGCACCGGGGAGCTGTTTTTT.

The chain recombines TRBV27 with TRBJ1-1; tentative D call: TRBD1 (5 bases). V gave up 7 bases and J gave up 4 bases, with 16 bases separating them. CDR3 length equals 14 residues. Germline V gene data show CDR1 as MNHEY and CDR2 as SMNVEV (reference sequence). CDR3 amino acids: CASILGGGSTEAFF. The CDR3 DNA is TGTGCCAGCATACTGGGGGGAGGGAGCACTGAAGCTTTCTTT.

The CDR3 is CASSDGTSGKTDTQYF. CDR3 nucleotides: TGCGCCAGCAGCGATGGGACTAGCGGGAAGACAGATACGCAGTATTTT. The chain uses TRBV5-1 and TRBJ2-3; 13 bases align to TRBD2. V shed 4 bases, J shed 3 bases, and the junction held 5 bases outside the gene matches. The CDR3 has 16 amino acids. The germline V gene has CDR1 SGHRS and CDR2 YFSETQ.

The rearrangement links TRBV11-2 to TRBJ1-4; D remains unclear. CDR3 length: 12 residues. With 11 bases removed from V and 0 bases from J, the gap between germline ends came to 7 bases. Looked up from germline, CDR1 is SGHAT and CDR2 is FQNNGV. The CDR3 coding sequence is TGTGCCCGGGTCTCAACTAATGAAAAACTGTTTTTT. Translated, it gives CARVSTNEKLFF.

This rearrangement joins TRBV7-2 to TRBJ2-3; D is unresolved. V lost 2 bases and J 4 bases, leaving 10 bases between the germline ends. CDR3 size: 14 residues. Germline lookup yields CDR1 SGHTA and CDR2 FQGNSA. The CDR3 here is CASSLLVSSDTQYF. CDR3 bases: TGTGCCAGCAGCTTACTAGTCTCGTCAGATACGCAGTATTTT.

This clone was detected only a few times. The rearrangement joins TRBV3-1 (or the pseudogene TRBV3-2) to TRBJ1-1; 7 nucleotides agree with TRBD1. The germline gives CDR1 LGHDT, CDR2 YNNKEL (reference sequence). The CDR3 spans 14 residues. The junction had 8 bases not matched to a gene; V was cut back by 2 bases and J by 8 bases. CDR3 sequence reads: CASSQIDRDGEAFF. In DNA form, the CDR3 reads TGTGCCAGCAGCCAAATCGACAGGGATGGGGAAGCTTTCTTT.

This chain connects TRBV7-2 to TRBJ1-3; tentatively, D is TRBD1 (5 bases). The CDR3 covers 16 residues. Germline V CDR1 and CDR2: SGHTA, FQGNSA. Deletions cut 3 bases from V and 2 bases from J, with 14 bases between. CDR3 protein: CASSFQGKTAGNTIYF. CDR3 DNA: TGTGCCAGCAGCTTCCAGGGAAAGACTGCTGGAAACACCATATATTTT.

The rearrangement links TRBV5-1 to TRBJ1-3, with unresolved D. Trimming took off 4 bases at V and 5 bases at J, with 16 bases between the two ends. Germline CDR1 reads SGHRS; CDR2 reads YFSETQ. CDR3 length: 15 amino acids. CDR3 in DNA: TGCGCCAGCAGCCCCCTGACGGAGCCTCGAAACACCATATATTTT. Translation: CASSPLTEPRNTIYF.